In its sample, the clone carrying this T cell receptor (beta chain) was seen a few times. Its antigen is not known. This CDR3 has 13 residues. V dropped 2 bases and J dropped 5; count of bases not matched to a gene: 2. Germline loops: CDR1 GTSNPN, CDR2 SVGIG (reference sequence). The data derive from a study of CD8+ T cells in alopecia areata. Study background: Tofacitinib lasted 6 to 18 months, then 6 months off drug. Study-level points and caveats: Among the cells sequenced in scalp samples are also the resident alphabeta T cells of normal skin.

Extracted RNA was reverse transcribed, and the resulting cDNA served as sequencing template. Some clones are missing from TCRdb's copy, which holds only in-frame ones; the method was immunoSEQ multiplex PCR. The data show 200,000 to 250,000 clones, with 65% to 70% seen just once and approximately 1.2% held by the top ten. This sample comprised CD4+ T cells sorted from blood, obtained at week 0. This chain links TRBV30 with TRBJ1-5, with 8 bases fitting TRBD1. The receptor's source is a human donor with alopecia areata. The CDR3 nucleotides are TGTGCCTGGAGTCAGGGGGCAGATCAGCCCCAGCATTTT. The encoded protein is CAWSQGADQPQHF.